This T cell receptor beta chain was sequenced during a study of patients and donors after allogeneic stem cell transplantation. The CDR3 totals 14 residues. Trimming took off 3 bases at V and 5 bases at J, with 13 bases between the two ends. This clonotype was found many times. From the RT-PCR reads, TCRdb called clonotypes with MiXCR, one entry per CDR3 protein. The sample has about a million distinct CDR3 sequences, more than 15% seen once. Sequencing input: blood, either unsorted or a sorted T cell fraction (not recorded which). The TCR sequence derives from a human donor who was either an allogeneic HSCT recipient or a stem cell or donor lymphocyte infusion donor (not recorded which). It is not recorded whose cells these are; they may come from a transplant donor. The chain uses TRBV12-3 or TRBV12-4 and TRBJ2-5; possibly TRBD1 for D (6 bases). Written as DNA, the CDR3 is TGTGCCAGCAGTTTTTGGGGGCCGGGTGAGACCCAGTACTTC. It codes for CASSFWGPGETQYF.